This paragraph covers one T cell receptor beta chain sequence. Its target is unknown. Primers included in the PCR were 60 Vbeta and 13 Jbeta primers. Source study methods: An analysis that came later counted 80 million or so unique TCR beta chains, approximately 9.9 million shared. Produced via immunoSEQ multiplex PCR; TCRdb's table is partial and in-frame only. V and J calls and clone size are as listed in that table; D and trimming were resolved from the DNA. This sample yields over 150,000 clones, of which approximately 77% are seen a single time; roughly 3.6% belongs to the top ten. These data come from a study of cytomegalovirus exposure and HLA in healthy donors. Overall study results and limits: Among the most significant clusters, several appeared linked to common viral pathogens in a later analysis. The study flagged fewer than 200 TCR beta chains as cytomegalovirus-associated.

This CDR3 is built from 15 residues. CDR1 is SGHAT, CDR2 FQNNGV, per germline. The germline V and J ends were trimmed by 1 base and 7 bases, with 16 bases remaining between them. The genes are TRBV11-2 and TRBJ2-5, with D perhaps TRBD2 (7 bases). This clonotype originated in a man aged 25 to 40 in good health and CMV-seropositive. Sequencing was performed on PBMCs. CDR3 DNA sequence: TGTGCCAGCAGCTTAGGCTCGGCGGGGGACACGACCCAGTACTTC. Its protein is CASSLGSAGDTTQYF.